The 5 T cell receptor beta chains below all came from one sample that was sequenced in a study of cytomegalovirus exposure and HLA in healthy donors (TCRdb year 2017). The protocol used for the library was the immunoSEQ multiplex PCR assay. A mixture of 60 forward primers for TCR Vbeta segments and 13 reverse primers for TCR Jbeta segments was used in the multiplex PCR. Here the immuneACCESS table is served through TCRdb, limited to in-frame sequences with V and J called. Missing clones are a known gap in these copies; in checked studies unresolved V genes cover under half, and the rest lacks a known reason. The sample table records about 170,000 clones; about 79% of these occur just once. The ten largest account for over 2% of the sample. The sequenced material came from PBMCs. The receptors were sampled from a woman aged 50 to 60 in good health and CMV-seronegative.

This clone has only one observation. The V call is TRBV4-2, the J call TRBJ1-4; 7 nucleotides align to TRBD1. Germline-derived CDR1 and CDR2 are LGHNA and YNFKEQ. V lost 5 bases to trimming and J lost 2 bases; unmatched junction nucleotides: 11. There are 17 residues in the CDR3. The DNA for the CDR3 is TGTGCCAGCAGCACTACCTCGCGGGGACAGACTAATGAAAAACTGTTTTTT. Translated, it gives CASSTTSRGQTNEKLFF.

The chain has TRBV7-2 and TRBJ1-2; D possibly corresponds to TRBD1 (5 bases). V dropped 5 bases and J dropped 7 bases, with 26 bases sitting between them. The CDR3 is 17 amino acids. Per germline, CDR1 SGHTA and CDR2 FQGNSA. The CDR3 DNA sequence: TGTGCCAGCAGCCAAGAATTAATGGGGCCGGGAGTTTCTGGCTACACCTTC. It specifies CASSQELMGPGVSGYTF.

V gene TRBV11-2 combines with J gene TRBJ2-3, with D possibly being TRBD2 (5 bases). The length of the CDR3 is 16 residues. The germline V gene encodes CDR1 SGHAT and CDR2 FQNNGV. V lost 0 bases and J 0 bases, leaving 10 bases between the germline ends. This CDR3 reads CASSLERRTSTDTQYF. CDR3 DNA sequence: TGTGCCAGCAGCTTAGAAAGGCGGACTAGCACAGATACGCAGTATTTT.

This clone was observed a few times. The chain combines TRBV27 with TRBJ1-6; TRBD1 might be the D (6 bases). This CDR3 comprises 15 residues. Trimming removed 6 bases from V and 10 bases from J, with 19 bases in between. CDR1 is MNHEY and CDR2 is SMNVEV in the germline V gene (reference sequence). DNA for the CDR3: TGTGCCAGCAGGCGAGTTTCAGGGGTCGGATCACCCCTCCACTTT. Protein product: CASRRVSGVGSPLHF.

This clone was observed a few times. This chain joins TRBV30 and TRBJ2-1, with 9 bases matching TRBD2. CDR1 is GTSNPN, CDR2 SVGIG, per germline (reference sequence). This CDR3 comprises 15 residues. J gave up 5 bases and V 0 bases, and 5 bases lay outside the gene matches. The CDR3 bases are TGTGCCTGGAGTGTACTAGCGGGCGGTCACAATGAGCAGTTCTTC. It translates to CAWSVLAGGHNEQFF. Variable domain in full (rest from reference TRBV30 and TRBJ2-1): SQTIHQWPATLVQPVGSPLSLECTVEGTSNPNLYWYRQAAGRGLQLLFYSVGIGQISSEVPQNLSASRPQDRQFILSSKKLLLSDSGFYLCAWSVLAGGHNEQFFGPGTRLTVL.